A single sample is the source of the 7 T cell receptor beta chains below, sequenced in a study of blood T cell repertoires in COVID-19. The protocol was immunoSEQ multiplex PCR, while the TCRdb copy is restricted to in-frame clones and leaves out a portion. Seen here are hundreds of thousands of clones, about nine tenths observed once, and the top ten hold approximately 1.7%. Sequenced material: PBMCs or T cells enriched from blood (not recorded which). Every receptor here comes from a man between 35 and 55 years old who had recovered from COVID-19.

The CDR3 nucleotides are TGTGCCAGCAGCCTAGGTGGGGGTAGCGGGGGTACCTACAATGAGCAGTTCTTC. Protein: CASSLGGGSGGTYNEQFF. The genes are TRBV5-8 and TRBJ2-1; 9 bases are shared with TRBD2. CDR1 and CDR2 from the germline V gene are SGHTS and YDEGEE. V lost 4 bases and J lost 2; bases outside the gene matches: 13. This CDR3 is 18 amino acids long.

This chain uses TRBV5-1 with TRBJ1-2; 7 bases are a match to TRBD1. After removal of 5 bases from V and 8 bases from J, the junction contained 6 bases not matched to a gene. Germline values: CDR1 SGHRS, CDR2 YFSETQ. The CDR3 has 12 amino acids. CDR3 protein: CASRGGGEGYTF. The CDR3 nucleotides read TGCGCCAGCAGAGGAGGGGGCGAAGGCTACACCTTC. The variable domain in full, with the rest retrieved from reference TRBV5-1 and TRBJ1-2, is KAGVTQTPRYLIKTRGQQVTLSCSPISGHRSVSWYQQTPGQGLQFLFEYFSETQRNKGNFPGRFSGRQFSNSRSEMNVSTLELGDSALYLCASRGGGEGYTFGSGTRLTVV.

The rearrangement links TRBV2 to TRBJ2-5; TRBD2 is a possible D gene (6 bases). From germline, CDR1 is SNHLY and CDR2 FYNNEI. This CDR3 is built from 15 residues. The V end lost 5 bases, the J end lost 5 bases, and 18 bases lay between the germline ends. The DNA for the CDR3 is TGTGCCAGCAGTCCCGGGACTGTAAGTGTGGAGACCCAGTACTTC. It yields the protein CASSPGTVSVETQYF.

This chain connects TRBV28 to TRBJ1-1; D unresolved. Germline V gene data show CDR1 as MDHEN and CDR2 as SYDVKM. The V and J ends lost 2 bases and 3 bases respectively, with 10 bases between them. The CDR3 is made up of 14 amino acids. CDR3 coding DNA: TGTGCCAGCAGTTTACTCGGGAGGGACACTGAAGCTTTCTTT. Its protein product is CASSLLGRDTEAFF.

In this sample, this clone turned up once. The chain uses TRBV24-1 and TRBJ1-5; the match to TRBD1 covers 12 bases. This CDR3 is 18 amino acids long. Germline lookup yields CDR1 KGHDR and CDR2 SFDVKD. V lost 4 bases to trimming and J lost 5 bases; unmatched junction nucleotides: 11. CDR3 sequence reads: CATSDQSRDRGRHQPQHF. The CDR3 coding sequence is TGTGCCACCAGTGACCAAAGCCGGGACAGGGGGCGGCATCAGCCCCAGCATTTT.

DNA of the CDR3: TGTGCCAGCAGCTTCGGGACAGGGGTATCCTACAATGAGCAGTTCTTC. Translation: CASSFGTGVSYNEQFF. The chain has TRBV11-2 and TRBJ2-1, with TRBD1 matching over 10 bases. Germline CDR1 and CDR2: SGHAT and FQNNGV. V lost 3 bases to trimming and J lost 1 base; unmatched junction nucleotides: 3. CDR3 length: 16 amino acids.

The chain is built from TRBV28 and TRBJ2-3, with D tentatively TRBD1 (6 bases). The CDR3 has 15 amino acids. Per germline, CDR1 MDHEN and CDR2 SYDVKM. The V gene lost 6 bases and the J gene lost 1 base, with 14 bases spanning the gap. CDR3 in amino acids: CASSFLGGGTDTQYF. CDR3 DNA: TGTGCCAGCAGCTTCCTAGGGGGAGGCACAGATACGCAGTATTTT.